Below, 9 T cell receptor beta chains from the same sample are listed, as sequenced in a study of CXCR3-negative and CXCR3-positive naive CD8 T cells. The TRB cDNA libraries were prepared by 5' RACE with UMI labels. TCRdb re-analyzed the 5' RACE reads; it lists each CDR3 protein once, without DNA. The sample includes tens of thousands of distinct CDR3 sequences. Specimen: naive CXCR3- CD8+ T cells from blood. Subset meaning: CD45RO-CCR7+CD27+CD95- naive CD8+ T cells lacking CXCR3 (TNR3-). The receptors were sampled from a human donor in good health. Some clones in this sample may be carry-over from other donors' samples.

The gene calls are TRBV6-5 and TRBJ1-6; the TCRdb D gene call, TRBD1, has no DNA to confirm it. From germline, CDR1 is MNHEY and CDR2 SVGAGI. This CDR3 comprises 14 residues. This CDR3 is CATTGGSGGSPLHF.

The chain uses TRBV12-5 and TRBJ2-1; there is no DNA to check the TCRdb D call of TRBD2. This CDR3 has 14 amino acids. Germline CDR1 and CDR2: LGHNT and FRNRAP. CDR3 loop: CASGPESPGDEQFF.

V usage is TRBV28 and J usage is TRBJ2-5; TCRdb calls TRBD1, which cannot be checked without DNA. Germline CDR1 and CDR2: MDHEN and SYDVKM. The CDR3 loop spans 17 amino acids. This CDR3 is CASSLLTGVTSQETQYF.

The chain combines TRBV5-1 with TRBJ1-5. The germline V gene encodes CDR1 SGHRS and CDR2 YFSETQ. The length of the CDR3 is 13 residues. CDR3 residues: CASSLGTGQPQHF.

The chain carries TRBV7-9 and TRBJ1-1. The CDR3 spans 12 residues. Germline V gives CDR1 SEHNR, CDR2 FQNEAQ (reference sequence). Here the CDR3 reads CASSSLDSEAFF.

The chain is built from TRBV5-5 and TRBJ2-7; the D call of TRBD2 rests on TCRdb alone, since no DNA is present to check it. The germline V gene has CDR1 SGHKS and CDR2 YYEKEE (reference sequence). The CDR3 contains 14 residues. The CDR3 protein is CASSPGTRRYEQYF.

The rearrangement uses TRBV15 and TRBJ1-4; the D gene TCRdb calls, TRBD1, cannot be checked with no DNA. The CDR3 runs to 15 residues. CDR1 is LNHNV and CDR2 is YYDKDF in the germline V gene (reference sequence). The chain's CDR3 is CATSSSTGEGEKLFF.

The chain carries TRBV29-1 and TRBJ2-1; TCRdb indicates TRBD2, and absent DNA this call remains unverified. The CDR3 has 16 amino acids. Germline V gene lookup returns CDR1 SQVTM and CDR2 ANQGSEA. The CDR3 spells CSAQGQTSGGANEQFF.

The rearrangement uses TRBV5-1 and TRBJ2-7. This CDR3 region has 15 residues. The V gene's germline CDR1 is SGHRS and CDR2 YFSETQ. The CDR3 loop reads CASSLEYTENYEQYF.